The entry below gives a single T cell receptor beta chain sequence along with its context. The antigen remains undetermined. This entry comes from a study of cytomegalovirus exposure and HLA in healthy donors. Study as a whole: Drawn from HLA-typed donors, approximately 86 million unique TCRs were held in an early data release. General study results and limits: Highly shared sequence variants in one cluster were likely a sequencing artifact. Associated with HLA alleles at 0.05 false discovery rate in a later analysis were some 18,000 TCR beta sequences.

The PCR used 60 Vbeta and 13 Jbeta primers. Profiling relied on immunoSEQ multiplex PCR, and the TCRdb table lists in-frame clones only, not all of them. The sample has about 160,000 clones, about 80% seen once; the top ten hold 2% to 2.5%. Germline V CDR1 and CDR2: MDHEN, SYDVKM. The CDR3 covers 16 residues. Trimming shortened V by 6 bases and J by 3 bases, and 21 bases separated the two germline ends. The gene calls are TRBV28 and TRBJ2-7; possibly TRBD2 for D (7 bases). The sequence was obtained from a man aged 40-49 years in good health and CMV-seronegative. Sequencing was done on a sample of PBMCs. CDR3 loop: CASSSGAGERFYEQYF. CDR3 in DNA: TGTGCCAGCAGCTCGGGGGCGGGAGAAAGGTTCTACGAGCAGTACTTC.